Listed here are 30 T cell receptor beta chains from one sample, sequenced in a study of cytomegalovirus exposure and HLA in healthy donors. The PCR was carried out with 60 Vbeta primers and 13 Jbeta primers. Sequenced by immunoSEQ multiplex PCR; TCRdb stores in-frame clones only, minus some. The table records over 150,000 clones, roughly 74% of them present only once. Material for sequencing was PBMCs. These receptors were taken from a man aged 18 to 29 in good health and CMV-seronegative.

This clone occurred a few times. V usage is TRBV5-4 and J usage is TRBJ2-1; TRBD2 aligns across 9 bases. V lost 4 bases to trimming and J lost 2 bases; unmatched junction nucleotides: 10. Germline CDR1 is SGHNT and CDR2 is YYREEE (reference sequence). This CDR3 spans 17 amino acids. The CDR3 coding sequence is TGTGCCAGCAGCCCCGGGGGGGCGGGGGGGCCCTACAATGAGCAGTTCTTC. It yields the protein CASSPGGAGGPYNEQFF.

J is TRBJ2-1 and V is TRBV4-1; 8 nucleotides agree with TRBD2. Germline V gives CDR1 MGHRA, CDR2 YSYEKL. CDR3 length: 17 residues. After removal of 3 bases from V and 7 bases from J, the junction contained 14 bases not matched to a gene. The CDR3 loop is CASSHPVAPGGRNEQFF. Written as DNA, the CDR3 is TGCGCCAGCAGCCACCCGGTGGCGCCGGGGGGGCGAAATGAGCAGTTCTTC.

The chain employs TRBV5-1 and TRBJ2-5; 9 nucleotides agree with TRBD2. The length of the CDR3 is 17 residues. Germline V gives CDR1 SGHRS, CDR2 YFSETQ. The V and J ends lost 2 bases and 3 bases, in that order; junction bases with no gene match: 11. The chain's CDR3 is CASSLPIGTSREETQYF. For the CDR3, the DNA is TGCGCCAGCAGCTTACCGATCGGGACTAGCAGAGAAGAGACCCAGTACTTC.

The chain has TRBV4-1 and TRBJ1-2; 7 positions agree with TRBD1. The V and J ends lost 4 bases and 4 bases, in that order; junction bases with no gene match: 6. This CDR3 region has 14 residues. Germline V gene data show CDR1 as MGHRA and CDR2 as YSYEKL. In DNA form, the CDR3 reads TGCGCCAGCAGCCCCCCGGGACAGTTCTATGGCTACACCTTC. Translation gives CASSPPGQFYGYTF.

The gene calls are TRBV4-1 and TRBJ1-1; TRBD1 agrees at 7 bases. This CDR3 region has 13 residues. After removal of 2 bases from V and 7 bases from J, the junction contained 4 bases not matched to a gene. Germline CDR1 is MGHRA and CDR2 is YSYEKL. CDR3 DNA sequence: TGCGCCAGCAGCCAACCACGGGACAGTGAAGCTTTCTTT. Protein: CASSQPRDSEAFF.

This clone was seen more than once but under ten times. The chain carries TRBV2 and TRBJ1-6; 8 bases fit TRBD1. The CDR3 loop spans 14 amino acids. Germline V lookup: CDR1 SNHLY, CDR2 FYNNEI. V dropped 10 bases and J dropped 7; count of bases not matched to a gene: 9. CDR3 in amino acids: CATTGQGGNSPLHF. Here the CDR3 DNA reads TGTGCCACAACAGGACAGGGCGGGAATTCACCCCTCCACTTT.

This clone was counted once. The sample carries other DNA sequences with the same CDR3. This chain links TRBV2 with TRBJ1-5; 9 nucleotides agree with TRBD1. The CDR3 runs 13 residues. V was pared by 3 bases and J by 6 bases, with 0 bases of the junction left unmatched. Germline lookup yields CDR1 SNHLY and CDR2 FYNNEI. CDR3 sequence reads: CASSETGGQPQHF. The CDR3 DNA reads TGTGCCAGCAGTGAGACAGGGGGTCAGCCCCAGCATTTT.

This sequence joins TRBV28 and TRBJ2-1, with 8 nucleotides matching TRBD1. Germline CDR1 is MDHEN and CDR2 is SYDVKM. Trimming removed 5 bases from V and 5 bases from J; junction bases left unmatched: 11. This CDR3 has 16 amino acids. The CDR3 region is CASSLPGAGGHNEQFF. CDR3 sequence (DNA): TGTGCCAGCAGTCTGCCGGGGGCAGGGGGCCACAATGAGCAGTTCTTC.

The chain has TRBV6-1 and TRBJ2-2, with 9 nucleotides matching TRBD2. CDR1 is MNHNS, CDR2 SASEGT, per germline. There are 15 residues in the CDR3. V shed 4 bases and J 3 bases; nucleotides not matched to a gene: 3. The CDR3 is CASSASGDYTGELFF. Written as DNA, the CDR3 is TGTGCCAGCAGTGCTAGCGGGGATTACACCGGGGAGCTGTTTTTT.

The chain joins TRBV6-1 to TRBJ1-5; no reliable D call. The CDR3 is 14 residues long. Germline V gives CDR1 MNHNS, CDR2 SASEGT. V was clipped by 7 bases and J by 6 bases, with 16 bases between them. The CDR3 DNA reads TGTGCCAGCATGCCGGCCCCGGGGAGTCAGCCCCAGCATTTT. Its translation is CASMPAPGSQPQHF.

This chain connects TRBV28 to TRBJ2-7; D remains unclear. Looked up from germline, CDR1 is MDHEN and CDR2 is SYDVKM. The V and J ends lost 6 bases and 5 bases respectively, with 20 bases between them. This CDR3 is built from 15 residues. Here the CDR3 reads CASRPETPSGHEQYV. In DNA, the CDR3 is TGTGCCAGCAGGCCCGAGACTCCGAGTGGCCACGAGCAGTACGTC.

The chain links TRBV19 to TRBJ1-5, with TRBD1 as a possible D gene (5 bases). Trimming took 5 bases from V and 5 from J, leaving 19 bases between them. The germline V gene has CDR1 LNHDA and CDR2 SQIVND (reference sequence). This CDR3 is built from 16 residues. CDR3 sequence: CASSATGDSNDQPQHF. In nucleotides, the CDR3 is TGTGCCAGTAGTGCCACGGGGGATAGCAACGATCAGCCCCAGCATTTT. Based on the CDR3 plus reference TRBV19 and TRBJ1-5, the full variable domain is DGGITQSPKYLFRKEGQNVTLSCEQNLNHDAMYWYRQDPGQGLRLIYYSQIVNDFQKGDIAEGYSVSREKKESFPLTVTSAQKNPTAFYLCASSATGDSNDQPQHFGDGTRLSIL.

The V gene is TRBV2, the J gene TRBJ2-5; D is perhaps TRBD1 (6 bases). V lost 3 bases and J lost 1, with 12 bases in between. CDR1 is SNHLY and CDR2 is FYNNEI in the germline V gene. The CDR3 length is 15 residues. The CDR3 loop is CASSDVGQLQETQYF. The CDR3 nucleotides are TGTGCCAGCAGTGACGTCGGACAGCTCCAAGAGACCCAGTACTTC.

This chain connects TRBV6-6 to TRBJ2-3; maybe TRBD2 (7 bases). The CDR3 is 14 amino acids. The V gene's germline CDR1 is MNHNY and CDR2 SVGAGI (reference sequence). Trimming stripped 8 bases from V and 1 base from J, with 13 bases between. CDR3 DNA sequence: TGTGCCAGCGGGCCGGGGGGCGGCACAGATACGCAGTATTTT. This sequence encodes CASGPGGGTDTQYF.

The chain combines TRBV18 with TRBJ2-4; 9 bases map to TRBD2. The CDR3 has 17 amino acids. Looked up from germline, CDR1 is KGHSH and CDR2 is LQKENI. The trim removed 3 bases at V and 7 bases at J, leaving 13 bases unmatched. The CDR3 bases are TGTGCCAGCTCACCTCGAAGTCGACAGCGGGAGGTGAACATTCAGTACTTC. It is translated as CASSPRSRQREVNIQYF.

The count of this clone is one. This chain uses TRBV7-2 with TRBJ2-5; the D gene is possibly TRBD2 (6 bases). The CDR3 is 15 residues long. The germline V gene has CDR1 SGHTA and CDR2 FQGNSA. The ends were cut back, 0 bases at V and 5 bases at J, with 13 bases in the middle. The CDR3 nucleotides read TGTGCCAGCAGCTTAGCGGCACTAGCTAGGGAGACCCAGTACTTC. Its protein product is CASSLAALARETQYF.

This rearrangement joins TRBV7-2 to TRBJ1-2, with 11 nucleotides matching TRBD1. Losses at the gene ends were 6 bases for V and 7 bases for J; bases not matched to a gene: 7. Per germline, CDR1 SGHTA and CDR2 FQGNSA. The CDR3 loop spans 14 amino acids. In DNA, the CDR3 is TGTGCCAGCAGGAGGACAGGGGGCAACGGTGGCTACACCTTC. Protein sequence: CASRRTGGNGGYTF.

This chain joins TRBV7-9 and TRBJ2-3; TRBD2 matches at 7 bases. The CDR3 runs to 15 residues. Per the germline V gene, CDR1 is SEHNR and CDR2 is FQNEAQ (reference sequence). Losses at the gene ends were 2 bases for V and 6 bases for J; bases not matched to a gene: 8. CDR3 amino acids: CASSLSTGGRDTQYF. CDR3 in DNA: TGTGCCAGCAGCTTAAGTACGGGGGGAAGGGATACGCAGTATTTT.

The rearrangement links TRBV4-3 to TRBJ1-2; 7 nucleotides line up with TRBD1. The V gene end was trimmed by 4 bases and the J gene end by 6 bases; junction bases not matched to a gene: 11. CDR1 LGHNA and CDR2 YSLEER come from the germline V gene. This CDR3 is 15 amino acids long. The CDR3 region is CASSRLTGTEHGYTF. In DNA, the CDR3 is TGCGCCAGCAGCCGACTCACCGGGACAGAGCATGGCTACACCTTC.

The V gene is TRBV14, the J gene TRBJ2-7, with 9 positions matching TRBD1. The CDR3 totals 15 residues. V lost 3 bases, J lost 6 bases, and 9 bases stayed unmatched. Germline assignment: CDR1 SGHDN and CDR2 FVKESK. The chain's CDR3 is CASSQEGQGWGEQYF. The CDR3 DNA reads as TGTGCCAGCAGCCAGGAGGGACAGGGATGGGGCGAGCAGTACTTC.

This chain uses TRBV7-6 with TRBJ2-5; TRBD1 is a possible D gene (6 bases). CDR1 is SGHVS and CDR2 is FNYEAQ in the germline V gene. Trimming stripped 2 bases from V and 4 bases from J, with 14 bases between. The CDR3 contains 15 residues. CDR3 residues: CASSLSQQGLETQYF. The CDR3 DNA sequence: TGTGCCAGCAGCTTATCCCAACAGGGCCTAGAGACCCAGTACTTC.

The rearrangement links TRBV2 to TRBJ1-6; 7 bases map to TRBD1. The CDR3 loop spans 13 amino acids. From germline, CDR1 is SNHLY and CDR2 FYNNEI. V lost 8 bases to trimming and J lost 9 bases; unmatched junction nucleotides: 7. CDR3 sequence (DNA): TGTGCCAGCCGGGACAGTGAGCGTTCACCCCTCCACTTT. Its translation is CASRDSERSPLHF.

V usage is TRBV5-1 and J usage is TRBJ2-1; 8 nucleotides match TRBD2. V dropped 4 bases and J dropped 0; count of bases not matched to a gene: 6. Per germline, CDR1 SGHRS and CDR2 YFSETQ. The CDR3 sequence is 16 residues long. CDR3 coding DNA: TGCGCCAGCAGCACACAGCGGGGGCGCTCCTACAATGAGCAGTTCTTC. This sequence encodes CASSTQRGRSYNEQFF. The full variable domain, in which reference TRBV5-1 and TRBJ2-1 provide the parts outside the CDR3, is KAGVTQTPRYLIKTRGQQVTLSCSPISGHRSVSWYQQTPGQGLQFLFEYFSETQRNKGNFPGRFSGRQFSNSRSEMNVSTLELGDSALYLCASSTQRGRSYNEQFFGPGTRLTVL.

This clone showed up just once. The V gene is TRBV6-1, the J gene TRBJ2-5; TRBD2 matches 12 bases. CDR1 MNHNS and CDR2 SASEGT come from the germline V gene. CDR3 length: 18 residues. Unmatched junction bases numbered 5, after V lost 0 bases and J lost 0 bases. CDR3 DNA: TGTGCCAGCAGTGAAGCCCGAACTAGCGGGGGGTACCAAGAGACCCAGTACTTC. It codes for CASSEARTSGGYQETQYF.

This rearrangement joins TRBV6-1 to TRBJ1-6, with D unclear. CDR3 length: 12 amino acids. V lost 7 bases, J lost 9 bases, and 10 bases lay in between. Germline loops: CDR1 MNHNS, CDR2 SASEGT. This CDR3 reads CASTQISSPLHF. Here the CDR3 DNA reads TGTGCCAGCACTCAGATCAGTTCACCCCTCCACTTT.

The V call is TRBV5-4, the J call TRBJ2-2; 10 bases align to TRBD1. Germline lookup yields CDR1 SGHNT and CDR2 YYREEE (reference sequence). J lost 0 bases, V lost 4 bases, and 3 bases had no gene match. This CDR3 contains 16 residues. Here the CDR3 reads CASSPTGGANTGELFF. The CDR3 DNA follows: TGTGCCAGCAGCCCGACAGGGGGCGCGAACACCGGGGAGCTGTTTTTT.

The chain couples TRBV7-2 to TRBJ2-7, with TRBD1 as a possible D gene (6 bases). The CDR3 is 14 amino acids. The V end was cut by 1 base, the J end by 5 bases, with 12 bases between. Germline lookup yields CDR1 SGHTA and CDR2 FQGNSA. Here the CDR3 reads CASSLGQGPNEQYF. DNA of the CDR3: TGTGCCAGCAGCTTAGGGCAGGGGCCCAACGAGCAGTACTTC.

V gene TRBV9 combines with J gene TRBJ2-3, with 8 bases aligning to TRBD2. Per germline, CDR1 SGDLS and CDR2 YYNGEE. The CDR3 totals 15 residues. With V trimmed by 2 bases and J by 4 bases, 6 bases remained unmatched. The CDR3 is CASSVAGGAADTQYF. Written as DNA, the CDR3 is TGTGCCAGCAGCGTCGCCGGGGGGGCCGCAGATACGCAGTATTTT. The variable domain in full, with the rest retrieved from reference TRBV9 and TRBJ2-3, is DSGVTQTPKHLITATGQRVTLRCSPRSGDLSVYWYQQSLDQGLQFLIQYYNGEERAKGNILERFSAQQFPDLHSELNLSSLELGDSALYFCASSVAGGAADTQYFGPGTRLTVL.

The chain is built from TRBV7-2 and TRBJ2-6, with 7 bases lining up with TRBD2. This CDR3 comprises 17 residues. The V gene's germline CDR1 is SGHTA and CDR2 FQGNSA. With 2 bases clipped from V and 2 bases from J, the junction kept 6 bases outside the gene matches. This chain's CDR3 is CASSLWARGAGANVLTF. Written as DNA, the CDR3 is TGTGCCAGCAGCTTATGGGCCCGGGGGGCTGGGGCCAACGTCCTGACTTTC.

This rearrangement joins TRBV19 to TRBJ2-1, with TRBD2 matching over 12 bases. V trimming: 4 bases; J trimming: 16 bases; junction bases outside the gene matches: 5. The CDR3 has 12 residues. Germline V gene sequence: CDR1 LNHDA, CDR2 SQIVND (reference sequence). CDR3: CASSTLAGGEFF. The CDR3 DNA reads TGTGCCAGTAGTACCCTAGCGGGGGGGGAATTCTTC.